The 5 T cell receptor beta chains reported below all come from one sample, sequenced in a study of early T cells in non-severe SARS-CoV-2 infection (dated by TCRdb to about 2021). Receptor libraries were prepared by 5' RACE. The reads were generated on a NextSeq 500. TCRdb cleaned the public reads at Q25 with fastp, built clones with MiXCR and kept in-frame beta chains. All rows with the same CDR3 protein become a single entry with the most common DNA and genes. The sample table lists some 57,000 distinct CDR3 sequences, roughly an eighth of them with a count of one. Jointly, the top ten make up more than 8.5% of the sample. Sequenced: whole blood. All receptors come from an adult who was a healthcare worker with PCR-confirmed SARS-CoV-2 infection or an uninfected control (not recorded which).

This clonotype has only a few counts. J is TRBJ1-5 and V is TRBV7-6, with 8 bases fitting TRBD1. The V gene's germline CDR1 is SGHVS and CDR2 FNYEAQ. The trim removed 1 base at V and 1 base at J, leaving 0 bases unmatched. This CDR3 region has 15 residues. The CDR3 DNA is TGTGCCAGCAGCTTAGGGACAGGGAGCAATCAGCCCCAGCATTTT. This gives the protein CASSLGTGSNQPQHF. The complete variable domain, with remaining parts taken from reference TRBV7-6 and TRBJ1-5, reads GAGVSQSPRYKVTKRGQDVALRCDPISGHVSLYWYRQALGQGPEFLTYFNYEAQQDKSGLPNDRFSAERPEGSISTLTIQRTEQRDSAMYRCASSLGTGSNQPQHFGDGTRLSIL.

With respect to this clonotype: This may be a read error, as it is one base from a much larger clone. The genes are TRBV5-1 and TRBJ2-4, with a possible D match to TRBD2 (6 bases). CDR1 and CDR2 from the germline V gene are SGHRS and YFSETQ. The CDR3 sequence is 13 residues long. This chain's CDR3 is CVSSLMPAGIQYF. The DNA of the CDR3 is TGCGTCAGCAGCTTAATGCCAGCGGGTATTCAGTACTTC.

This clonotype turned up a few times. The gene calls are TRBV7-2 and TRBJ1-2; no firm D call. Germline lookup yields CDR1 SGHTA and CDR2 FQGNSA. CDR3 length: 13 amino acids. V was clipped by 6 bases and J by 1 base, with 9 bases between them. In DNA, the CDR3 is TGTGCCAGCAGTTTACAGATTAACTATGGCTACACCTTC. Protein sequence: CASSLQINYGYTF.

This clonotype occurred many times. The V call is TRBV7-2, the J call TRBJ2-7, with 7 bases identical to TRBD2. The CDR3 has 14 amino acids. J lost 8 bases, V lost 1 base, and 8 bases had no gene match. CDR1 SGHTA and CDR2 FQGNSA come from the germline V gene. DNA for the CDR3: TGTGCCAGCAGCTTAGGGGCGGGAGATCATCAGCAGTACTTC. Its protein product is CASSLGAGDHQQYF.

Many counts were recorded for this clonotype. The genes are TRBV29-1 and TRBJ2-4; D is ambiguous. The CDR3 spans 13 residues. Per the germline V gene, CDR1 is SQVTM and CDR2 is ANQGSEA. V was cut by 0 bases and J by 5 bases, with 8 bases left in between. The CDR3 bases are TGCAGCGTTGAAGACCGGGTGCAAAACATTCAGTACTTC. Encoded protein: CSVEDRVQNIQYF.